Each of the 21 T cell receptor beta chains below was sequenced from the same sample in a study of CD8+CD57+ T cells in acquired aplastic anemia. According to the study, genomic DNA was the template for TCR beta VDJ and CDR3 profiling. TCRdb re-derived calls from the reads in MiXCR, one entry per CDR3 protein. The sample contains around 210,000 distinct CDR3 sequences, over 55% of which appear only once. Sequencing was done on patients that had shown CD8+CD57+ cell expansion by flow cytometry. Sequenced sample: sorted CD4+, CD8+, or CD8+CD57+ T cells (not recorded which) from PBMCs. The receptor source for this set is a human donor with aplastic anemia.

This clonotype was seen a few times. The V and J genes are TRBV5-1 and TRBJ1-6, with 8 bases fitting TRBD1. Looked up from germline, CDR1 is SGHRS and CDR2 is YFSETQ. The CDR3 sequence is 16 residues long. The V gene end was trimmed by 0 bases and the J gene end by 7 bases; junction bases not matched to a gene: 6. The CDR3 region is CASSLAGGRYNSPLHF. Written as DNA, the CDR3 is TGCGCCAGCAGCTTGGCAGGGGGCAGATACAATTCACCCCTCCACTTT.

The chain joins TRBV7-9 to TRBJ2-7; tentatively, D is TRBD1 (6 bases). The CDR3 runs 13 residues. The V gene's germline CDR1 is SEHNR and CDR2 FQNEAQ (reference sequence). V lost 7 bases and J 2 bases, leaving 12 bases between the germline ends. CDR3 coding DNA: TGTGCCAGCACCCCGGACAGCGCCTACGAGCAGTACTTC. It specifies CASTPDSAYEQYF.

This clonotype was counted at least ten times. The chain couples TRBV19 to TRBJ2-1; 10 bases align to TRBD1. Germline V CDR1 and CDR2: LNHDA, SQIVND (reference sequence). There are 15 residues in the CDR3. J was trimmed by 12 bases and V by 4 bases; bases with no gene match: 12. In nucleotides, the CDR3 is TGTGCCAGTAGTACAAGGGACAGGGGTTGGGAAGTGCAGTTCTTC. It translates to CASSTRDRGWEVQFF.

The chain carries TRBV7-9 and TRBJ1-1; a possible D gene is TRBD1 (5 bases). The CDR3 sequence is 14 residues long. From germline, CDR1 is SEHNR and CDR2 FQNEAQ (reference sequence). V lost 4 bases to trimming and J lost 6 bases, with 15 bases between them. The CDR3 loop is CASSSSAGFSEAFF. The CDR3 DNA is TGTGCCAGCAGCTCCTCAGCAGGGTTCTCTGAAGCTTTCTTT.

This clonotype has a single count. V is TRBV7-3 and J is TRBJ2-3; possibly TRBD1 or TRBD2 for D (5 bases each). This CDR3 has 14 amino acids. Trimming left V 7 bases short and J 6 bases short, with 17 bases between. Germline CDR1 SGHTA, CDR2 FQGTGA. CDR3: CASTTSSGADTQYF. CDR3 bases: TGTGCCAGCACCACTTCCTCCGGGGCGGATACGCAGTATTTT.

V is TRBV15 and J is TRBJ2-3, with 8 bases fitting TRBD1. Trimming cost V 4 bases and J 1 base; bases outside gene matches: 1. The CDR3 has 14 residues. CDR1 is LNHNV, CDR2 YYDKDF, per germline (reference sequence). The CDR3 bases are TGTGCCACCAGCACGGGACAGGGCACAGATACGCAGTATTTT. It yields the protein CATSTGQGTDTQYF.

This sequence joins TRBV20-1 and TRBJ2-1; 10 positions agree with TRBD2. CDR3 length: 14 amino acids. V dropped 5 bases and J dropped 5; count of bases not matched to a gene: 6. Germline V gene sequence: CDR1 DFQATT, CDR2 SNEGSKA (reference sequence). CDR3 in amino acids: CSAVSGRMNNEQFF. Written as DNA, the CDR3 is TGCAGTGCTGTTAGCGGGAGGATGAACAATGAGCAGTTCTTC.

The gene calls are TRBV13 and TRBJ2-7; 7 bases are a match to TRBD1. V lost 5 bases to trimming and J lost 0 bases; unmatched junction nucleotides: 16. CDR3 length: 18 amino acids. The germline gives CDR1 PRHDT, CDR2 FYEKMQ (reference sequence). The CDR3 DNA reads TGTGCCAGCAGCACCAGAGAGGCCAGACAGGGTAACTCCTACGAGCAGTACTTC. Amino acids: CASSTREARQGNSYEQYF. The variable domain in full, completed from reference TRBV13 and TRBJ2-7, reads AAGVIQSPRHLIKEKRETATLKCYPIPRHDTVYWYQQGPGQDPQFLISFYEKMQSDKGSIPDRFSAQQFSDYHSELNMSSLELGDSALYFCASSTREARQGNSYEQYFGPGTRLTVT.

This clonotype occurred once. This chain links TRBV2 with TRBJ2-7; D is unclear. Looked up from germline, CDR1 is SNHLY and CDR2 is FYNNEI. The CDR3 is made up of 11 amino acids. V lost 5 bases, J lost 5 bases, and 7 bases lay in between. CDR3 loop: CASSPKDEQYF. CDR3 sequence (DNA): TGTGCCAGCAGTCCTAAAGACGAGCAGTACTTC.

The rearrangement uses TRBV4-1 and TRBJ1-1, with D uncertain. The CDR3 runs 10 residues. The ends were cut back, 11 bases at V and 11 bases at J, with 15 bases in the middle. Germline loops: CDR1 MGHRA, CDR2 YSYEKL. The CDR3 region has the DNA TGCGCCCCCAAGGGCTCGGAGGCTTTCTTT. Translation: CAPKGSEAFF.

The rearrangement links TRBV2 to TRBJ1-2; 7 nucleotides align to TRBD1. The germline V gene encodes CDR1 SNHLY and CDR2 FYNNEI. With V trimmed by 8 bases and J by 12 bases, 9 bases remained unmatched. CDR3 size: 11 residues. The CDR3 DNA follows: TGTGCCAGCTTTAGACAGGGCCCAAACACCTTC. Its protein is CASFRQGPNTF. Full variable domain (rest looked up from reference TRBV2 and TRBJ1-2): EPEVTQTPSHQVTQMGQEVILRCVPISNHLYFYWYRQILGQKVEFLVSFYNNEISEKSEIFDDQFSVERPDGSNFTLKIRSTKLEDSAMYFCASFRQGPNTFGSGTRLTVV.

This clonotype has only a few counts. The CDR3 protein is CASNPSGSGEQYF. CDR3 in DNA: TGTGCCAGCAATCCTAGCGGGAGTGGTGAGCAGTACTTC. The V gene is TRBV12-3 or TRBV12-4, the J gene TRBJ2-7, with 10 nucleotides matching TRBD2. The CDR3 sequence is 13 residues long. The V gene end was trimmed by 7 bases and the J gene end by 7 bases; junction bases not matched to a gene: 7.

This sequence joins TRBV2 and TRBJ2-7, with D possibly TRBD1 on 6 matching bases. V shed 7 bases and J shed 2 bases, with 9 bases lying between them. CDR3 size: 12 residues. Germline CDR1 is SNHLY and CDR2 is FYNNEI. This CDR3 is CASIRGTYEQYF. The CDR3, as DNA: TGTGCCAGCATCAGGGGCACCTACGAGCAGTACTTC.

The CDR3 sequence is CSAKTTGSTEAFF. In DNA form, the CDR3 reads TGCAGTGCCAAGACCACAGGGTCCACTGAAGCTTTCTTT. The rearrangement links TRBV20-1 to TRBJ1-1; a weak D match, TRBD1 (6 bases). V lost 6 bases, J lost 4 bases, and 15 bases lay in between. The CDR3 is 13 amino acids. The germline CDR1 and CDR2 sequences are DFQATT and SNEGSKA (reference sequence).

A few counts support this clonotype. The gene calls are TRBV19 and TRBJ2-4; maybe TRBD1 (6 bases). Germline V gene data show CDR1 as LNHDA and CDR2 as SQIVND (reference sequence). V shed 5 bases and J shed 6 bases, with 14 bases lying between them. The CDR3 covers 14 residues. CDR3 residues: CASSYGLGGNIQYF. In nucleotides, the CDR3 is TGTGCCAGTAGTTACGGCCTAGGGGGAAACATTCAGTACTTC.

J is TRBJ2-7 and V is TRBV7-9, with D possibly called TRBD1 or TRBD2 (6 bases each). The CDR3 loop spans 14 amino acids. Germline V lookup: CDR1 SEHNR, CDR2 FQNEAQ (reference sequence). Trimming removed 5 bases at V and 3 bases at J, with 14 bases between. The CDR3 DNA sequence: TGTGCCAGCAGCCCCGCGGGACAAAACTACGAGCAGTACTTC. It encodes CASSPAGQNYEQYF. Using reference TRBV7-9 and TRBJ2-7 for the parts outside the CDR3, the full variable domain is DTGVSQNPRHKITKRGQNVTFRCDPISEHNRLYWYRQTLGQGPEFLTYFQNEAQLEKSRLLSDRFSAERPKGSFSTLEIQRTEQGDSAMYLCASSPAGQNYEQYFGPGTRLTVT.

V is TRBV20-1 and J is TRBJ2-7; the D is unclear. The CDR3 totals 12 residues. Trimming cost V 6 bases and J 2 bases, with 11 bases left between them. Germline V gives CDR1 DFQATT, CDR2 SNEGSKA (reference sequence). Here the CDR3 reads CSAAGPTYEQYF. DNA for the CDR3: TGCAGTGCAGCCGGGCCTACCTACGAGCAGTACTTC.

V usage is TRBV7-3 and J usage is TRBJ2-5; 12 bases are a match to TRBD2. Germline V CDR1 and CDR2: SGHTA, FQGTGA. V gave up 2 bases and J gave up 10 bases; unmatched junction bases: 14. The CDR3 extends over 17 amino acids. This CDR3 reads CASSLGRRLAGASRQYF. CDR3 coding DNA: TGTGCCAGCAGCTTAGGTCGTCGACTAGCGGGGGCCTCTCGCCAGTACTTC. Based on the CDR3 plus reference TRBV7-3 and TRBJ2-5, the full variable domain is GAGVSQTPSNKVTEKGKYVELRCDPISGHTALYWYRQSLGQGPEFLIYFQGTGAADDSGLPNDRFFAVRPEGSVSTLKIQRTERGDSAVYLCASSLGRRLAGASRQYFGPGTRLLVL.

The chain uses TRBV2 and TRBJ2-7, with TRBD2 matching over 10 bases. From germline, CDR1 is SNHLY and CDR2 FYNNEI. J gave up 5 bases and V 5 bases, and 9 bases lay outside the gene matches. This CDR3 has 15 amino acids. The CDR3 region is CASSFSGGTNDEQYF. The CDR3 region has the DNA TGTGCCAGCAGTTTTAGCGGGGGGACTAATGACGAGCAGTACTTC.

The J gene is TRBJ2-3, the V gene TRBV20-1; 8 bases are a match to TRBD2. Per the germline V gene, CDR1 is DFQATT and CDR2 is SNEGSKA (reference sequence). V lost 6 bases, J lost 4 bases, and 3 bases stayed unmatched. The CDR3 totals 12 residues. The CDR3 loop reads CSANGGADTQYF. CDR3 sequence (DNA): TGCAGTGCAAACGGGGGGGCAGATACGCAGTATTTT.

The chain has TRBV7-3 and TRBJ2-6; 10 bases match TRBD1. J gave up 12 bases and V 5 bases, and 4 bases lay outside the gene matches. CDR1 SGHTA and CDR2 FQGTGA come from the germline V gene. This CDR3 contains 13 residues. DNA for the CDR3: TGTGCCAGCAGCATGGACAGGGGGACCGTCCTGACTTTC. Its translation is CASSMDRGTVLTF.